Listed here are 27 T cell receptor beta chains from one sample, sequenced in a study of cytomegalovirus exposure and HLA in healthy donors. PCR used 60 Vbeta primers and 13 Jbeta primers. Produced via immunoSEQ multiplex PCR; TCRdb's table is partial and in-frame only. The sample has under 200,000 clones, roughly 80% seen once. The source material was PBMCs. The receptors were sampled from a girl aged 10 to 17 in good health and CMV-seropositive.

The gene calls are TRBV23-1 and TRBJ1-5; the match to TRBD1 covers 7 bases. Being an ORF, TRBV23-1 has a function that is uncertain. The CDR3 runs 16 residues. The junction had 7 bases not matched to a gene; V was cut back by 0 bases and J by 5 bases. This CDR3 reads CASSQSRDRNDQPQHF. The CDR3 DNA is TGCGCCAGCAGTCAATCCCGGGACAGAAACGATCAGCCCCAGCATTTT.

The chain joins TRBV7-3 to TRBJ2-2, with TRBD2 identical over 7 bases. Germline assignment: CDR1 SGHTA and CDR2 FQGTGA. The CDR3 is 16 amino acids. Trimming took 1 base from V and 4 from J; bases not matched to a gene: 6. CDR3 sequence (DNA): TGTGCCAGCAGCTTAAGCGGCGGGAGAAGCACCGGGGAGCTGTTTTTT. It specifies CASSLSGGRSTGELFF. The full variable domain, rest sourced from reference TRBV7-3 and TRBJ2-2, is GAGVSQTPSNKVTEKGKYVELRCDPISGHTALYWYRQSLGQGPEFLIYFQGTGAADDSGLPNDRFFAVRPEGSVSTLKIQRTERGDSAVYLCASSLSGGRSTGELFFGEGSRLTVL.

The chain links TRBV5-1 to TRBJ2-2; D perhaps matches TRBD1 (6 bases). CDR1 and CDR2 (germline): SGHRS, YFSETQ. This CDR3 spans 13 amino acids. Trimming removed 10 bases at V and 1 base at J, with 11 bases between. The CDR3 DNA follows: TGCGCCGCCGAGGACAGGAACACCGGGGAGCTGTTTTTT. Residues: CAAEDRNTGELFF.

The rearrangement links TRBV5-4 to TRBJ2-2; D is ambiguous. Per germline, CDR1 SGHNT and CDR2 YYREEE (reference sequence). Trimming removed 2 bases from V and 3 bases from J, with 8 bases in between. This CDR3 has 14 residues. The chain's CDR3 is CASSFAPYTGELFF. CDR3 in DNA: TGTGCCAGCAGCTTTGCGCCATACACCGGGGAGCTGTTTTTT.

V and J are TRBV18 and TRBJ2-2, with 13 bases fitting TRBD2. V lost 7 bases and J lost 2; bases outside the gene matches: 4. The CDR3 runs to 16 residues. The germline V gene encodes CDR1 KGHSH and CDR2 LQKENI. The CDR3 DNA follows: TGTGCCAGCTTGGGACTAGCGGGGCTCAACACCGGGGAGCTGTTTTTT. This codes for CASLGLAGLNTGELFF.

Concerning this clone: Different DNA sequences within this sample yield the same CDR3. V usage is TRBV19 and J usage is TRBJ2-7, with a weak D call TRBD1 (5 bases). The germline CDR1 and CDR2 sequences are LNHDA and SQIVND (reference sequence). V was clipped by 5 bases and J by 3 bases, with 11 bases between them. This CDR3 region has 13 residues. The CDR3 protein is CASSPQGNYEQYF. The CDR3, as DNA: TGTGCCAGTAGTCCCCAGGGTAACTACGAGCAGTACTTC.

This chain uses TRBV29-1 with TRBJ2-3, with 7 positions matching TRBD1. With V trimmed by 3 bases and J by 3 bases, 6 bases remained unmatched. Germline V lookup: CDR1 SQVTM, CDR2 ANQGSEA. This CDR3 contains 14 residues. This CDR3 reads CSVDSGGGTDTQYF. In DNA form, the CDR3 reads TGCAGCGTTGATTCAGGGGGTGGAACAGATACGCAGTATTTT.

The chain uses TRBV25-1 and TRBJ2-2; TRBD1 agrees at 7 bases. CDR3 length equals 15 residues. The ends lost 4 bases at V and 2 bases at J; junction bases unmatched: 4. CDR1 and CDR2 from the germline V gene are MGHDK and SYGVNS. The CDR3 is CASSVGTANTGELFF. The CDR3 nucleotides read TGTGCCAGCAGTGTTGGGACAGCAAACACCGGGGAGCTGTTTTTT.

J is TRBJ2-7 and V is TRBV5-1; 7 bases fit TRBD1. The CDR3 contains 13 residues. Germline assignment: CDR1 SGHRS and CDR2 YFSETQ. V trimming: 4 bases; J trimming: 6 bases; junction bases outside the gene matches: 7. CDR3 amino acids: CASSPRQGSEQYF. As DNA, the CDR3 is TGCGCCAGCAGCCCCCGACAGGGCTCCGAGCAGTACTTC.

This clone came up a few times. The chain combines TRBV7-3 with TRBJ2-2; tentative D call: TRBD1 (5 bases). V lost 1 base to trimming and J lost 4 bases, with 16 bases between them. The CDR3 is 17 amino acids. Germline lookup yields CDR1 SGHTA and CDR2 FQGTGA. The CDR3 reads CASSLIPDRSATGELFF. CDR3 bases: TGTGCCAGCAGCTTAATCCCTGACAGATCGGCCACCGGGGAGCTGTTTTTT.

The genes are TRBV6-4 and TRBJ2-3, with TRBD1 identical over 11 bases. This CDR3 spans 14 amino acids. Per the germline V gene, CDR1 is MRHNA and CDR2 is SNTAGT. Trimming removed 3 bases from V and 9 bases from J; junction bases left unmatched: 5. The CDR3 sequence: CASSEGQGARTQYF. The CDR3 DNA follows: TGTGCCAGCAGTGAAGGACAGGGGGCAAGGACGCAGTATTTT.

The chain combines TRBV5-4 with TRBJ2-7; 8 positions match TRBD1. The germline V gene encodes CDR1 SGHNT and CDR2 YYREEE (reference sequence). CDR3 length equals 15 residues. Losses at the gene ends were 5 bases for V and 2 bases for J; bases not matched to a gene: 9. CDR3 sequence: CASSFPQGDTYEQYF. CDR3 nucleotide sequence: TGTGCCAGCAGTTTCCCACAGGGGGACACCTACGAGCAGTACTTC.

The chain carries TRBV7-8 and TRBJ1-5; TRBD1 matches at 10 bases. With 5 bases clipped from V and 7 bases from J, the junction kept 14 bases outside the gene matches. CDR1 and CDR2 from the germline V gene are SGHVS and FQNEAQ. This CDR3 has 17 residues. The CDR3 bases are TGTGCCAGCAGCCTCCGGACAGGGGGAAAAGTAACACAGCCCCAGCATTTT. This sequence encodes CASSLRTGGKVTQPQHF.

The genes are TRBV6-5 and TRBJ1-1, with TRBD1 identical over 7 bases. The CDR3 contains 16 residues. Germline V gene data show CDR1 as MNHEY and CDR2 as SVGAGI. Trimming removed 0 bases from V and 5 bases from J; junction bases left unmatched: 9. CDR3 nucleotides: TGTGCCAGCAGTTACTCCAGAAGGGGGCTTGGAACTGAAGCTTTCTTT. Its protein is CASSYSRRGLGTEAFF.

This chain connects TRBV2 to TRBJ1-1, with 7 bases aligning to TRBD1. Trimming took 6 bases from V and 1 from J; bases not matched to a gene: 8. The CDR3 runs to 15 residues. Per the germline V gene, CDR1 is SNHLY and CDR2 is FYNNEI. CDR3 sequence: CASSKETGSNTEAFF. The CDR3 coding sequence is TGTGCCAGCAGCAAGGAGACAGGGTCGAACACTGAAGCTTTCTTT.

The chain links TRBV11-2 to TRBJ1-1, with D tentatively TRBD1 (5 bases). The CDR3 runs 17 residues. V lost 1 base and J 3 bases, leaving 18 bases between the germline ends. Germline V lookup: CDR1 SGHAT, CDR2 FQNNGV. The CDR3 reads CASSLGRVSGEDTEAFF. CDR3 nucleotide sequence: TGTGCCAGCAGCTTAGGAAGGGTATCGGGGGAGGACACTGAAGCTTTCTTT.

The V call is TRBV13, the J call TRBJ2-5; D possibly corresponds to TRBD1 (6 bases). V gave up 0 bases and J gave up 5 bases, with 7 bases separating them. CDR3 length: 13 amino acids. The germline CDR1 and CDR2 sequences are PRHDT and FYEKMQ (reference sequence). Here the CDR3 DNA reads TGTGCCAGCAGCTTAGGCCAGGGGGAGACCCAGTACTTC. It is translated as CASSLGQGETQYF.

CDR3 residues: CASSTDRDSTQYF. The CDR3 region has the DNA TGTGCCAGCAGCACGGACAGGGATTCGACCCAGTACTTC. The chain joins TRBV7-3 to TRBJ2-5, with 8 nucleotides matching TRBD1. The length of the CDR3 is 13 residues. J lost 7 bases, V lost 5 bases, and 6 bases had no gene match. Germline loops: CDR1 SGHTA, CDR2 FQGTGA.

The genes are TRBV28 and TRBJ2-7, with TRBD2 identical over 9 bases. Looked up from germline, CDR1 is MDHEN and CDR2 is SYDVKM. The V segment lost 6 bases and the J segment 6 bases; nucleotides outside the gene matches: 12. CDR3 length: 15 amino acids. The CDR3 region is CASSPLAGGTSEQYF. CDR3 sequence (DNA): TGTGCCAGCAGCCCCCTGGCGGGGGGGACTTCCGAGCAGTACTTC.

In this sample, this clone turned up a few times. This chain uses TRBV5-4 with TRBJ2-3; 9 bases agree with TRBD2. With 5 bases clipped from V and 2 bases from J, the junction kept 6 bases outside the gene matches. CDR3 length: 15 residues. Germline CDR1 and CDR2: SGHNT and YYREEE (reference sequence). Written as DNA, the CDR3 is TGTGCCAGCAGACCTAGCGGGACAGTCACAGATACGCAGTATTTT. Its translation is CASRPSGTVTDTQYF.

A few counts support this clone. The CDR3 region has the DNA TGCAGCGTTGGGGCCACTAATGAAAAACTGTTTTTT. This codes for CSVGATNEKLFF. The chain employs TRBV29-1 and TRBJ1-4; D gene ambiguous. The germline V and J ends were trimmed by 4 bases and 2 bases, with 5 bases remaining between them. This CDR3 has 12 amino acids. From germline, CDR1 is SQVTM and CDR2 ANQGSEA.

The CDR3 bases are TGTGCCAGCAGTTCAATACTAGCGGGAGGTGATGAGCAGTTCTTC. Translation gives CASSSILAGGDEQFF. The chain carries TRBV27 and TRBJ2-1, with TRBD2 matching over 12 bases. The CDR3 has 15 amino acids. Germline V gene sequence: CDR1 MNHEY, CDR2 SMNVEV (reference sequence). The V and J ends lost 4 bases and 8 bases, in that order; junction bases with no gene match: 6.

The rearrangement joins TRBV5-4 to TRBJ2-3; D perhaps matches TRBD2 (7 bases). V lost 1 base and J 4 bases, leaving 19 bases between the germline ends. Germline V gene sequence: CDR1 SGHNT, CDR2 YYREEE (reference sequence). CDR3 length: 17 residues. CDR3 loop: CASSLFVGAGEPDTQYF. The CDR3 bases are TGTGCCAGCAGCTTGTTCGTGGGGGCGGGAGAGCCAGATACGCAGTATTTT.

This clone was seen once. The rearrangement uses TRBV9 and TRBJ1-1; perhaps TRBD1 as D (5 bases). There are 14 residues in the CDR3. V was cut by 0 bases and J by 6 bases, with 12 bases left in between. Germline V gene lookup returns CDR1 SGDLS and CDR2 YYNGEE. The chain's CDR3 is CASSVGQGLSEAFF. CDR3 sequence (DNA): TGTGCCAGCAGCGTAGGCCAGGGTCTTTCTGAAGCTTTCTTT.

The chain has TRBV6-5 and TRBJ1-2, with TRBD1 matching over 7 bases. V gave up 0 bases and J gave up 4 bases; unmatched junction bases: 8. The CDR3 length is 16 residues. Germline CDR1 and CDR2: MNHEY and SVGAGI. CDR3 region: CASSYSYGTEGYGYTF. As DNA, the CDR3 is TGTGCCAGCAGTTACTCTTACGGGACAGAAGGCTATGGCTACACCTTC.

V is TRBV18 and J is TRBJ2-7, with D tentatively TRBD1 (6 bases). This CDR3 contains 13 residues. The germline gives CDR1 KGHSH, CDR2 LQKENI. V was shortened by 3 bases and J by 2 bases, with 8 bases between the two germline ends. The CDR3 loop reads CASSPGGPYEQYF. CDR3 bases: TGTGCCAGCTCACCTGGGGGCCCCTACGAGCAGTACTTC.

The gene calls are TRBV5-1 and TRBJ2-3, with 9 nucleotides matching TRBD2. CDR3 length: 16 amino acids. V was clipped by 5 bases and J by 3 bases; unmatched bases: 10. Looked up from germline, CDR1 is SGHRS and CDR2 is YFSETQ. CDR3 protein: CASRLWRGGVTDTQYF. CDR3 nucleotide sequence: TGCGCCAGCAGACTCTGGCGGGGGGGGGTTACAGATACGCAGTATTTT. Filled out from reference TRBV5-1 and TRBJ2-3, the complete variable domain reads KAGVTQTPRYLIKTRGQQVTLSCSPISGHRSVSWYQQTPGQGLQFLFEYFSETQRNKGNFPGRFSGRQFSNSRSEMNVSTLELGDSALYLCASRLWRGGVTDTQYFGPGTRLTVL.